Presented here are 25 T cell receptor beta chains from one specimen sequenced in a study of Graves' ophthalmopathy and Graves' hyperthyroidism. Amplification of the TCR beta CDR3 regions used RNA transcripts (as template). Second-round multiplex PCR came after a first-round RT-PCR that employed HTBI primers. Using its own MiXCR run on the multiplex PCR reads, TCRdb lists one record per CDR3 protein. This table has 300,000 to 400,000 distinct CDR3 sequences, 15% to 20% appearing once. Input material: peripheral blood. The receptors were gathered from an adult man with Graves' ophthalmopathy.

The sample holds many counts of this clonotype. The CDR3 reads CASSLVLYSNQPQHF. The CDR3 coding sequence is TGTGCCAGCAGCTTAGTACTTTATAGCAATCAGCCCCAGCATTTT. This chain joins TRBV7-2 and TRBJ1-5; no clear D. CDR3 size: 15 residues. Trimming took 1 base from V and 0 from J, leaving 7 bases between them. CDR1 and CDR2 (germline): SGHTA, FQGNSA.

There are many counts of this clonotype. V gene TRBV5-1 combines with J gene TRBJ1-1, with D possibly TRBD1 on 6 matching bases. This CDR3 has 13 amino acids. CDR1 and CDR2 from the germline V gene are SGHRS and YFSETQ. V gave up 4 bases and J gave up 3 bases, with 10 bases separating them. The CDR3 coding sequence is TGCGCCAGCAGCATTGGACAGCACACTGAAGCTTTCTTT. Its translation is CASSIGQHTEAFF.

This clonotype was seen ten or more times. This chain's CDR3 is CSVEVSKGGVLTEAFF. In DNA, the CDR3 is TGCAGCGTTGAAGTTTCGAAAGGGGGCGTCCTCACTGAAGCTTTCTTT. The chain combines TRBV29-1 with TRBJ1-1; 7 bases match TRBD1. V trimming: 1 base; J trimming: 4 bases; junction bases outside the gene matches: 12. CDR3 length equals 16 residues. Germline CDR1 and CDR2: SQVTM and ANQGSEA.

The chain combines TRBV20-1 with TRBJ1-5; D unresolved. V lost 6 bases and J lost 5, with 17 bases in between. This CDR3 is built from 14 residues. CDR1 and CDR2 from the germline V gene are DFQATT and SNEGSKA (reference sequence). CDR3 DNA: TGCAGTGCCCGTCAAGCTAGAGACTATCAGCCCCAGCATTTT. This encodes CSARQARDYQPQHF.

This clonotype was observed many times. This chain uses TRBV20-1 with TRBJ1-1, with D unresolved. The germline V and J ends were trimmed by 0 bases and 11 bases, with 19 bases remaining between them. The length of the CDR3 is 14 residues. Germline CDR1 is DFQATT and CDR2 is SNEGSKA (reference sequence). The CDR3 here is CSARDGITAGGAFF. The CDR3 nucleotides are TGCAGTGCTAGAGATGGCATCACCGCCGGAGGGGCTTTCTTT.

This clonotype was observed many times. The genes are TRBV28 and TRBJ1-1; D unclear. The CDR3 consists of 13 residues. V lost 6 bases and J lost 8, with 16 bases in between. Germline values: CDR1 MDHEN, CDR2 SYDVKM. The CDR3 protein is CASSDSGPREAFF. CDR3 sequence (DNA): TGTGCCAGCAGCGATTCCGGGCCCCGGGAAGCTTTCTTT. Complete variable domain (other parts from reference TRBV28 and TRBJ1-1): DVKVTQSSRYLVKRTGEKVFLECVQDMDHENMFWYRQDPGLGLRLIYFSYDVKMKEKGDIPEGYSVSREKKERFSLILESASTNQTSMYLCASSDSGPREAFFGQGTRLTVV.

This clonotype occurred many times. The V call is TRBV2, the J call TRBJ2-7, with TRBD1 matching 7 bases. The CDR3 totals 13 residues. CDR1 and CDR2 (germline): SNHLY, FYNNEI. Trimming removed 4 bases from V and 2 bases from J; junction bases left unmatched: 2. The CDR3 spells CASSGQGAYEQYF. The DNA for the CDR3 is TGTGCCAGCAGTGGGCAGGGGGCCTACGAGCAGTACTTC.

This clonotype was seen repeatedly, ten times or more. The gene calls are TRBV20-1 and TRBJ1-2, with a possible D match to TRBD1 (5 bases). V was clipped by 6 bases and J by 3 bases, with 14 bases between them. The CDR3 is 13 amino acids. Germline V lookup: CDR1 DFQATT, CDR2 SNEGSKA (reference sequence). CDR3 in DNA: TGCAGTGCCCGCTCGACAGCACACTATGGCTACACCTTC. This gives the protein CSARSTAHYGYTF.

V usage is TRBV12-3 or TRBV12-4 and J usage is TRBJ1-1; TRBD1 matches 9 bases. This CDR3 region has 14 residues. Unmatched junction bases numbered 10, after V lost 7 bases and J lost 7 bases. The CDR3: CASKPGQGAVEAFF. The CDR3 DNA reads TGTGCCAGCAAGCCGGGACAGGGAGCCGTTGAAGCTTTCTTT.

The table lists this clonotype with many counts. The gene calls are TRBV9 and TRBJ1-1; D not certain. V lost 2 bases and J 0 bases, leaving 5 bases between the germline ends. CDR3 length: 13 residues. CDR1 and CDR2 (germline): SGDLS, YYNGEE. CDR3 coding DNA: TGTGCCAGCAGCGTTAGCCTGAACACTGAAGCTTTCTTT. It codes for CASSVSLNTEAFF.

This clonotype was seen many times. The chain joins TRBV20-1 to TRBJ1-5, with D possibly being TRBD1 (5 bases). The CDR3 sequence is 15 residues long. The germline CDR1 and CDR2 sequences are DFQATT and SNEGSKA (reference sequence). V was clipped by 1 base and J by 5 bases, with 15 bases between them. CDR3: CSARGGVDGDQPQHF. The CDR3 nucleotides read TGCAGTGCTAGAGGGGGGGTGGACGGAGATCAGCCCCAGCATTTT.

In its sample, this clonotype was seen many times. The chain uses TRBV12-3 or TRBV12-4 and TRBJ2-5; D is possibly TRBD2 (5 bases). CDR3 length equals 13 residues. Trimming pared 3 bases from V and 5 bases from J, leaving 10 bases between. CDR3 nucleotides: TGTGCCAGCAGTTTCCATCCGGGGGAGACCCAGTACTTC. As protein: CASSFHPGETQYF.

This clonotype came up many times. This chain joins TRBV11-2 and TRBJ2-5, with 14 bases identical to TRBD2. This CDR3 is built from 18 residues. V was clipped by 1 base and J by 2 bases; unmatched bases: 6. Germline loops: CDR1 SGHAT, CDR2 FQNNGV. The CDR3 is CASSLVGLAGGFQETQYF. In DNA form, the CDR3 reads TGTGCCAGCAGCTTAGTTGGACTAGCGGGAGGTTTTCAAGAGACCCAGTACTTC.

This clonotype was seen repeatedly, ten times or more. The rearrangement joins TRBV25-1 to TRBJ1-4; a weak D match, TRBD1 (5 bases). The germline V and J ends were trimmed by 3 bases and 7 bases, with 12 bases remaining between them. Germline V gives CDR1 MGHDK, CDR2 SYGVNS. CDR3 length: 14 residues. The CDR3 DNA sequence: TGTGCCAGCAGTGACCAGCAGGGTAGTGAAAAACTGTTTTTT. This encodes CASSDQQGSEKLFF. The whole variable domain, filled in from reference TRBV25-1 and TRBJ1-4, reads EADIYQTPRYLVIGTGKKITLECSQTMGHDKMYWYQQDPGMELHLIHYSYGVNSTEKGDLSSESTVSRIRTEHFPLTLESARPSHTSQYLCASSDQQGSEKLFFGSGTQLSVL.

At least ten counts were recorded for this clonotype. It is likely a read error, because the conserved phenylalanine at the end of the CDR3 is missing. The limits of the CDR3 on the DNA are not certain, so only TCRdb's listed CDR3 is given. V and J are TRBV28 and TRBJ1-6. The CDR3 has 14 residues if both end residues are counted. Germline CDR1 is MDHEN and CDR2 is SYDVKM. The chain's CDR3 is CASSPLGSGRVPYL.

This clonotype was observed many times. The genes are TRBV6-4 and TRBJ1-5; D remains ambiguous. Germline V gene data show CDR1 as MRHNA and CDR2 as SNTAGT. The CDR3 is 13 residues long. Trimming removed 0 bases at V and 5 bases at J, with 5 bases between. The CDR3 sequence: CASSDSADQPQHF. Here the CDR3 DNA reads TGTGCCAGCAGTGACTCGGCGGATCAGCCCCAGCATTTT.

This clonotype was detected many times. The chain uses TRBV6-5 and TRBJ2-5, with 10 bases aligning to TRBD1. V lost 8 bases, J lost 5 bases, and 5 bases stayed unmatched. The germline CDR1 and CDR2 sequences are MNHEY and SVGAGI. This CDR3 spans 13 amino acids. CDR3 in amino acids: CASLTGGRETQYF. CDR3 sequence (DNA): TGTGCCAGCCTGACAGGGGGCAGGGAGACCCAGTACTTC.

V gene TRBV7-2 combines with J gene TRBJ2-5, with unresolved D. Germline V gene data show CDR1 as SGHTA and CDR2 as FQGNSA. V was trimmed by 5 bases and J by 2 bases, leaving 9 bases between them. The CDR3 runs 13 residues. The CDR3 sequence: CASSQDQQETQYF. CDR3 bases: TGTGCCAGCAGCCAGGACCAGCAAGAGACCCAGTACTTC.

The chain carries TRBV18 and TRBJ1-2; 8 nucleotides align to TRBD1. The V and J ends lost 3 bases and 2 bases, in that order; junction bases with no gene match: 8. Germline lookup yields CDR1 KGHSH and CDR2 LQKENI. The CDR3 has 16 amino acids. The CDR3 DNA reads TGTGCCAGCTCACCCAAAGGGACAGGCGACAACTATGGCTACACCTTC. Translating it yields CASSPKGTGDNYGYTF.

The rearrangement joins TRBV24-1 to TRBJ2-2, with D perhaps matching TRBD1 (5 bases). Trimming cost V 7 bases and J 1 base, with 6 bases left between them. Germline V gene sequence: CDR1 KGHDR, CDR2 SFDVKD. The CDR3 spans 13 residues. CDR3 protein: CATRDMNTGELFF. The CDR3 DNA reads TGTGCCACCAGGGACATGAACACCGGGGAGCTGTTTTTT.

The sample holds many counts of this clonotype. The rearrangement uses TRBV19 and TRBJ2-6; the match to TRBD2 covers 9 bases. The CDR3 is 21 amino acids. Germline-derived CDR1 and CDR2 are LNHDA and SQIVND (reference sequence). The V and J ends lost 6 bases and 0 bases, in that order; junction bases with no gene match: 18. CDR3 nucleotide sequence: TGTGCCAGTAGCGCCGTTGAGACTAGCGGAAAATTAAGCTCTGGGGCCAACGTCCTGACTTTC. This gives the protein CASSAVETSGKLSSGANVLTF. Drawing the rest from reference TRBV19 and TRBJ2-6, the complete variable domain is DGGITQSPKYLFRKEGQNVTLSCEQNLNHDAMYWYRQDPGQGLRLIYYSQIVNDFQKGDIAEGYSVSREKKESFPLTVTSAQKNPTAFYLCASSAVETSGKLSSGANVLTFGAGSRLTVL.

This clonotype was recorded at least ten times. This chain's CDR3 is CASSLTGTGDEQYF. CDR3 in DNA: TGCGCCAGCAGCTTAACCGGGACAGGGGACGAGCAGTACTTC. The chain links TRBV5-1 to TRBJ2-7; 10 nucleotides align to TRBD1. Looked up from germline, CDR1 is SGHRS and CDR2 is YFSETQ. The CDR3 sequence is 14 residues long. V shed 2 bases and J 5 bases; nucleotides not matched to a gene: 4.

At least ten counts were recorded for this clonotype. J is TRBJ1-2 and V is TRBV13; 8 bases map to TRBD1. V lost 5 bases and J lost 8; bases outside the gene matches: 7. From germline, CDR1 is PRHDT and CDR2 FYEKMQ (reference sequence). The CDR3 spans 13 residues. The CDR3: CASSPSRGQGYTF. The CDR3 DNA reads as TGTGCCAGCAGCCCTTCCAGGGGGCAAGGCTACACCTTC.

This clonotype has at least ten counts. This chain links TRBV5-1 with TRBJ1-1, with no clear D. Germline V lookup: CDR1 SGHRS, CDR2 YFSETQ. Trimming removed 5 bases at V and 2 bases at J, with 13 bases between. The CDR3 runs 14 residues. This chain's CDR3 is CASSLNTKNTEAFF. CDR3 bases: TGCGCCAGCAGTCTGAACACGAAAAACACTGAAGCTTTCTTT. The full variable domain, completed using reference TRBV5-1 and TRBJ1-1, is KAGVTQTPRYLIKTRGQQVTLSCSPISGHRSVSWYQQTPGQGLQFLFEYFSETQRNKGNFPGRFSGRQFSNSRSEMNVSTLELGDSALYLCASSLNTKNTEAFFGQGTRLTVV.

CDR3 loop: CASSSTEVNTGELFF. CDR3 DNA: TGTGCCAGCAGCTCAACAGAGGTCAACACCGGGGAGCTGTTTTTT. The rearrangement joins TRBV6-2 or TRBV6-3 to TRBJ2-2; no definite D call. The CDR3 has 15 amino acids. Looked up from germline, CDR1 is MNHEY and CDR2 is SVGEGT. With 6 bases removed from V and 2 bases from J, the gap between germline ends came to 13 bases.